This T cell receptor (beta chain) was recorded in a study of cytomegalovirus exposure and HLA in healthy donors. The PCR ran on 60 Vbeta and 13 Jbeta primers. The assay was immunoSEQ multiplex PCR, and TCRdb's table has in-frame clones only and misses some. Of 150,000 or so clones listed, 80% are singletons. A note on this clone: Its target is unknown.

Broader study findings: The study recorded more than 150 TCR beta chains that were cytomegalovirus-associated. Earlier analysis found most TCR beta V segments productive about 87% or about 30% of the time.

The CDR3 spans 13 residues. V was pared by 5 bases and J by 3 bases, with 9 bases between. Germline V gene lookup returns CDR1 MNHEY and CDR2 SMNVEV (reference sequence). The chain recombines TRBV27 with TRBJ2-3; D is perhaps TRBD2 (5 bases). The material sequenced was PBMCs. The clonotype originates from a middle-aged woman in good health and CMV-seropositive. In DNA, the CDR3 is TGTGCCAGCAGTCTCACTAGAACAGATACGCAGTATTTT. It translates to CASSLTRTDTQYF.